This T cell receptor beta chain was identified in a study of blood T cell repertoires in COVID-19. Study-level background: Whether acute or convalescent, the COVID-19 samples came from the United States, Italy and Spain. Sources were T cells, B-cell-depleted T cells, or PBMCs; the material itself was cDNA or gDNA.

Enrolled through a virtual design, the participants were between 18 and 89 years of age and came from about two dozen US areas. Generated by immunoSEQ multiplex PCR, the TCRdb table keeps only in-frame clones and is missing some. The sample includes 300,000 to 400,000 clones, 65% to 90% of them seen just once. V was clipped by 6 bases and J by 7 bases; unmatched bases: 9. This CDR3 is 15 amino acids long. Germline CDR1 is SNHLY and CDR2 is FYNNEI. The chain has TRBV2 and TRBJ2-2, with 9 bases identical to TRBD1. Material: PBMCs or T cells enriched from blood (not recorded which). The TCR was taken from a woman between 40 and 55 years old with acute COVID-19. The CDR3 loop is CASRVGQGRIGELFF. The CDR3 DNA follows: TGTGCCAGCAGGGTAGGACAGGGGCGAATCGGGGAGCTGTTTTTT.